This note documents a single TCR beta chain sequence. What this receptor recognizes is not known. No per-base quality is available; no much larger clone lies one base away. The immunoSEQ Assay, a bias-controlled multiplex PCR, was used to amplify TCRbeta CDR3 regions from genomic DNA. Regarding the original processing steps: Nucleated cell counts per sample were estimated from amplification of reference gene primers within the assay. Sequence reads were collapsed and filtered to measure the absolute abundance of every unique TCRbeta CDR3 rearrangement. For each sample, productive Simpson clonality was calculated as the square root of Simpson's diversity index over productive rearrangements. TCRdb took over this immuneACCESS table, retaining in-frame rearrangements with V and J assigned. Such tables are incomplete; in checked studies, under half of the missing clones stem from an unresolved V gene, and the remainder is unexplained. The V and J calls and clone size are taken from that table; D and trimming were inferred from the DNA. The sample profile shows about 140,000 clones; about 82% of them were found once. About 8% of the sample is held by the ten biggest clonotypes.

This entry belongs to a study of blood T cell repertoires in COVID-19 (dated by TCRdb to 2018 to 2020). For the wider study: The collaborator samples originated in the United States, Italy and Spain and spanned the acute and convalescent phases of COVID-19. Where available, HLA class I and class II types were taken from metadata supplied by the sample provider and were not determined by assay-based typing. The sample metadata nearly always contained a de-identified subject ID, COVID-19 status, age in years and sex. Samples were obtained from the ongoing ImmuneRACE study (first 160 participants) and from some 1,200 subjects provided by 6 global collaborators. The material from the prospective study consisted of cDNA or gDNA derived from T cells, B-cell-depleted T cells, or PBMCs. Deeply sampled blood TCRbeta repertoires from subjects exposed to, actively infected with, or recovered from COVID-19 were included in the dataset. The repertoires were released in a freely available public database meant as a resource for research on the immune response to SARS-CoV-2.

For this chain, trimming is 7 bases at the V end and 4 bases at the J end, and the number of junction bases without a gene match is 6. The CDR3 sequence holds 13 residues, the cysteine and phenylalanine included. Kept here is only the CDR3 DNA, which spans 39 bases and is read in frame from base 1. CDR1 and CDR2, looked up from the germline V gene, are MNHEY and SVGAGI. Broader findings and caveats from the paper: Clinical and demographic metadata were provided uncurated, with the amount varying by source and participant.

Collaborating institutions collected whole blood in K2EDTA tubes following their own protocols. For TCRbeta analysis, collaborators shipped samples as frozen whole blood, isolated PBMCs, or DNA extracted from either of those sample types. This sequence was found in a woman between 55 and 75 years old with acute or convalescent COVID-19. The sequencing input was peripheral blood. The chain employs TRBV6-5 and TRBJ1-2; 7 central bases correspond to TRBD1. The DNA sequence is as follows: TGTGCCAGCACCTCCAGGGGGTTCTATGGCTACACCTTC. This codes for CASTSRGFYGYTF.